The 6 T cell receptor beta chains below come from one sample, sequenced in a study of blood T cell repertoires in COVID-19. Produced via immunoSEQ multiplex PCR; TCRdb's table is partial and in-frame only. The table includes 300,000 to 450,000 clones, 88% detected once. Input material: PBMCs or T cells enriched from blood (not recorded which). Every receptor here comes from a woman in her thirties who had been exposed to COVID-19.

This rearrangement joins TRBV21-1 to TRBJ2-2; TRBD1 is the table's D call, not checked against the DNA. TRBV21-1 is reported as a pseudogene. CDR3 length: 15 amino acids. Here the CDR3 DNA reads TGTGCCAGCAGCAGGACAGGGAGAGAAACCGGGGAGCTGTTTTTT. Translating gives CASSRTGRETGELFF.

CDR3 amino acids: CASSVTGRNQPQHF. CDR3 bases: TGTGCCAGCAGCGTGACAGGGAGAAATCAGCCCCAGCATTTT. The chain uses TRBV9 and TRBJ1-5, with 7 positions matching TRBD1. Trimming removed 2 bases from V and 4 bases from J; junction bases left unmatched: 3. The V gene's germline CDR1 is SGDLS and CDR2 YYNGEE. The CDR3 runs to 14 residues.

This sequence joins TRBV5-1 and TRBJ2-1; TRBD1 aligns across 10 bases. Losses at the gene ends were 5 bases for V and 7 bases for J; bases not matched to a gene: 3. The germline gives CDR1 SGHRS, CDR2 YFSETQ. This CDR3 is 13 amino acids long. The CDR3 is CASRRDRGNEQFF. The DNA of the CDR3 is TGCGCCAGCAGACGGGACAGGGGTAATGAGCAGTTCTTC.

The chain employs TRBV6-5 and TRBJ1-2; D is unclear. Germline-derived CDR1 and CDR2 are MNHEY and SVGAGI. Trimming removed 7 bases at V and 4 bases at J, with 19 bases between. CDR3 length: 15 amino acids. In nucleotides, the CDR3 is TGTGCCAGCACCGAACGGGAGTTAGGCGGCTATGGCTACACCTTC. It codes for CASTERELGGYGYTF.

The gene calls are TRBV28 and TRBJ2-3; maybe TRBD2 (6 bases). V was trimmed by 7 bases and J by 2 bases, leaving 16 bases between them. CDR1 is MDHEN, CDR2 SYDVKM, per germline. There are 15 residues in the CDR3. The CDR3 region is CASTSLGGPTDTQYF. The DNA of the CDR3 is TGTGCCAGCACCTCTCTCGGGGGTCCCACAGATACGCAGTATTTT. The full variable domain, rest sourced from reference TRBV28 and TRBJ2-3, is DVKVTQSSRYLVKRTGEKVFLECVQDMDHENMFWYRQDPGLGLRLIYFSYDVKMKEKGDIPEGYSVSREKKERFSLILESASTNQTSMYLCASTSLGGPTDTQYFGPGTRLTVL.

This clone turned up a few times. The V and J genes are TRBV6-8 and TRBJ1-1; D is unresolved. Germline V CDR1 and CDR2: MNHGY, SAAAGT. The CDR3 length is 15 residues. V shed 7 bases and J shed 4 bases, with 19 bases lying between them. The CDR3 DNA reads TGTGCCAGCATCCGATCGACTGTCCCCGTCACTGAAGCTTTCTTT. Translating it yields CASIRSTVPVTEAFF.